This T cell receptor beta chain originates from a study of sequential checkpoint blockade in melanoma (dated by TCRdb to the late 2010s). About the full investigation: Patients were randomized 1:1 to first-line nivolumab followed by ipilimumab (arm A) or ipilimumab followed by nivolumab (arm B). Both trial sequences were followed by maintenance nivolumab. DNA from 90 or so pretreatment melanoma tumor samples was subjected to TCRbeta immunosequencing. Some 20 patients had matched tumor biopsies taken before treatment and at week 13, after single-agent nivolumab (arm A) or ipilimumab (arm B). Approximately 80% of the matched pre- and post-treatment tumor biopsy pairs came from the same lesion.

TCRbeta CDR3 regions were immunosequenced from genomic DNA with the immunoSEQ Assay. Prior to high-throughput sequencing, genomic DNA was amplified by bias-controlled multiplex PCR. Concerning the study's data processing: To quantify the absolute abundance of each unique TCRbeta CDR3 region, the sequences were collapsed and filtered. Clonality, defined as 1 minus Pielou's evenness, was calculated using only productive rearrangements. To compute tumor T-cell fraction, TCRbeta template counts were normalized to usable DNA, with usable DNA estimated from several housekeeping genes. A previously published method was used to identify clones with significantly greater frequencies in on-treatment samples than in baseline samples. TCRdb obtained this table from immuneACCESS and retained in-frame rearrangements with V and J assigned. These tables miss some clones; where compared with another copy, unresolved V genes account for less than half of the shortfall, and the remainder is unexplained. V and J calls plus clone size are reproduced from that table; the DNA served to infer D and trimming. The sample records 7,500 to 9,500 clones, approximately 25% of which are singletons. The ten biggest clones cover approximately 11% of the sample.

According to the germline V gene, CDR1 reads SGHNT and CDR2 reads YENEEA. Including the terminal cysteine and phenylalanine, the CDR3 comprises 14 residues. The kept DNA is CDR3 alone, 42 bases in frame from the first base. Unmatched junction bases come to 3, with V trimmed by 2 bases and J by 4 bases. What the research found in general, with its limitations: In the nivolumab-first arm (arm A), an association was found between pretreatment tumor TIL clonality and response (P = .04). Within-arm analyses of tumor T-cell fraction were limited by small sample sizes and reduced statistical power. Achieving clinical benefit was about 30 times more likely for patients whose tumor T-cell fraction and clonality increased by week 13. Larger, independent patient cohorts are needed to validate the response-prediction model that combines TCR metrics and mutation burden. Tumor T-cell fraction and clonality correlated with PD-L1 staining and CD8+ T-cell counts but not with mutational load.

Remarks on this clone: The antigen it recognizes is unknown. Base qualities were left out, and no much larger clone turns up one base away.

Per the publication, the treatment or condition label means: randomized to nivolumab then ipilimumab (arm A) or the reverse (arm B). None of the trial patients had been given prior DNA-damaging chemotherapy. The samples were obtained from melanoma patients enrolled in CheckMate 064, an open-label, randomized phase II trial testing sequential checkpoint blockade. Genomic DNA from formalin-fixed paraffin-embedded (FFPE) tissue samples was used for tumor TCR sequencing. The chain was built from TRBV11-3 and TRBJ2-7, and 9 bases in between align with TRBD2. Sequenced material: tumor tissue (inferred from file names), taken from a patient given nivolumab and ipilimumab in sequence. This clonotype was sampled from a human donor with melanoma. The CDR3 region reads CASSLSSGGYEQYF. The nucleotide sequence reads as follows: TGTGCCAGCAGCTTAAGTAGCGGGGGATACGAGCAGTACTTC.